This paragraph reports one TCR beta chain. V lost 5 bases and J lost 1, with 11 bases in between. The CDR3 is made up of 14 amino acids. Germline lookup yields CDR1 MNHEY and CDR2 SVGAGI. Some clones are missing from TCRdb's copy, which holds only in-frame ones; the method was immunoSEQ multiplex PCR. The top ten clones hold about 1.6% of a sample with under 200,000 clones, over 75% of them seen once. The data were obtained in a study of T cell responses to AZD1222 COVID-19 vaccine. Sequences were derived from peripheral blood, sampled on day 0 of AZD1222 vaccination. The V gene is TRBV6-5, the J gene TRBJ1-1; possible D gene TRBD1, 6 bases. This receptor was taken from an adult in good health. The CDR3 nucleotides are TGTGCCAGCAGTCAACAGGGTGGGAACACTGAAGCTTTCTTT. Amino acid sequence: CASSQQGGNTEAFF.